Listed below are T cell receptor beta chains from one sample, sequenced in a study of blood T cell repertoires in COVID-19. Profiled with immunoSEQ multiplex PCR; TCRdb holds only in-frame clones, not every one. The sample contains under 350,000 clones, 86% of which appear only once. Sequencing input: PBMCs or T cells enriched from blood (not recorded which). Source of these receptors: a woman aged 18-29 years who had recovered from COVID-19. Each CDR3 is given with its conserved first and last residue.

J	V	CDR3
TRBJ1-6	TRBV7-2	CASSLDRTGGDSPLHF
TRBJ1-2	TRBV30	CAWTLAGGSYGYTF
TRBJ1-3	TRBV30	CARQQASGNTIYF
TRBJ1-1	TRBV15	CATSRTKLTGMNTEAFF
TRBJ1-4	TRBV7-2	CASSSDGQPRELFF
TRBJ2-3	TRBV10-3	CAISAGTSGRMGQDTQYF
TRBJ2-1	TRBV7-9	CASRKDRADEQFF
TRBJ2-3	TRBV10-1	CASSEDREGTDTQYF
TRBJ1-2	TRBV7-6	CASSLTGTGSYGYTF
TRBJ2-2	TRBV9	CASSVDPGALSGELFF
TRBJ2-5	TRBV19	CASRSRTVQYQETQYF
TRBJ1-2	TRBV20-1	CSVYREEGYTF
TRBJ2-1	TRBV20-1	CSASVLAGDPYNEQFF
TRBJ2-1	TRBV3-1/TRBV3-2	CASSQELDGYNEQFF
TRBJ2-7	TRBV4-1	CASSQDSAGGLGEQYF
TRBJ2-7	TRBV7-2	CASRSGTASYEQYF
TRBJ2-3	TRBV3-1/TRBV3-2	CASSQVRGQGTSDTQYF
TRBJ1-3	TRBV10-3	CAISESVAVSGNTIYF
TRBJ1-4	TRBV10-3	CAISDRGREEKLFF
TRBJ2-2	TRBV9	CASSAKRSGELFF
TRBJ1-1	TRBV29-1	CSVEDRQGAWLDTEAFF
TRBJ1-2	TRBV27	CASSSQTDNYGYTF
TRBJ1-4	TRBV28	CASSLSRELEEKLFF
TRBJ2-1	TRBV7-2	CASRAGGGGYNEQFF
TRBJ2-2	TRBV5-4	CASSKYRGANTGELFF
TRBJ2-7	TRBV7-2	CASSLTSGSYEQYF
TRBJ1-2	TRBV2	CASRGETGNYGYTF
TRBJ2-2	TRBV20-1	CSASRLGMSTGELFF
TRBJ1-2	TRBV10-3	CAISDDYREYGYTF
TRBJ1-6	TRBV19	CASSPLDGYYNSPLHF
TRBJ2-7	TRBV12-3/TRBV12-4	CASSLGQGNEQYF
TRBJ2-5	TRBV5-1	CASSLGSTGEGETQYF
TRBJ1-1	TRBV18	CASSPRRTEKAFF
TRBJ2-7	TRBV2	CASSVGREYYEQYF
TRBJ2-2	TRBV20-1	CSASPVGTSGTGELFF
TRBJ2-5	TRBV7-2	CASSPRTQGGETQYF
TRBJ2-3	TRBV6-5	CAIVGGVWGDTQYF
TRBJ2-1	TRBV5-4	CASSLGALTYNEQFF
TRBJ1-1	TRBV15	CATSSDRVAEAFF
TRBJ2-4	TRBV4-3	CASSQNRGRGLDIQYF
TRBJ2-1	TRBV21-1	CASSKVPGVPYNEQFF
TRBJ1-2	TRBV30	CAWTPGPPANYGYTF
TRBJ2-1	TRBV12-2	CASPRIGEEDEQFF
TRBJ1-2	TRBV11-3	CASSPPGRPSYGYTF
TRBJ2-5	TRBV28	CASSLNRGWETQYF